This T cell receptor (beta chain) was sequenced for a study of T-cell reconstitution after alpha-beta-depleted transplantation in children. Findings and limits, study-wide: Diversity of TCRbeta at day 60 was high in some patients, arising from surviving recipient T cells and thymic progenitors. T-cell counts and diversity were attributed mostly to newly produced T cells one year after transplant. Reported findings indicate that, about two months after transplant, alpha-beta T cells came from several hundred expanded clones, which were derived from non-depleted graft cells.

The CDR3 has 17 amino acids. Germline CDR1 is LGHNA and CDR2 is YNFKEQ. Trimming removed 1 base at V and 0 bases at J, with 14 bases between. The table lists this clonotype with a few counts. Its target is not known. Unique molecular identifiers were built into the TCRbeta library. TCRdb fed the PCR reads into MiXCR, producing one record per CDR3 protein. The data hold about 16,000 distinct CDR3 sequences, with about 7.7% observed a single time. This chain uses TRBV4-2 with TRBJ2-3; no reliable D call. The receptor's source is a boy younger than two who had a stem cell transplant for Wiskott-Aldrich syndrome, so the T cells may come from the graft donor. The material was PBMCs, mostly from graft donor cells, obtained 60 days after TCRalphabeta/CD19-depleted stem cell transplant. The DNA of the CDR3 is TGTGCCAGCAGCCAAGGAGGAATAGTCGCTAGCACAGATACGCAGTATTTT. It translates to CASSQGGIVASTDTQYF.